A selection of T cell receptor beta chains follows, all from one sample in a study of T cell repertoires and HLA-DP antigens. Antigen specificity for these receptors is unknown. Repertoires were generated with immunoSEQ multiplex PCR, while TCRdb's copy carries only in-frame clones and drops some. The sample contains 65,000 to 95,000 clones, around 80% of which appear only once. Sequenced: CD4+ T cells from PBMCs. All receptors derive from a man aged 55 to 70 in good health and CMV-seronegative. The CDR3 runs from the conserved cysteine through the conserved F or W. D genes are given only for firm matches. Clone size is not always given. Where it is, it says once, few, many or a class for expanded clones.

d_gene	abundance	v_gene	j_gene	CDR3aa	CDR3nt
TRBD1	NA	TRBV19	TRBJ1-1	CASSTQGDTEAFF	TGTGCCAGTAGTACGCAGGGGGACACTGAAGCTTTCTTT
TRBD1	NA	TRBV6-5	TRBJ1-2	CASSYDRGRGYGYTF	TGTGCCAGCAGTTATGACAGGGGGCGAGGCTATGGCTACACCTTC
NA	NA	TRBV5-5	TRBJ2-2	CASSLEGTTGELFF	TGTGCCAGCAGCTTGGAGGGGACCACGGGGGAGCTGTTTTTT
NA	NA	TRBV4-3	TRBJ2-1	CASSVDRSSYNEQFF	TGCGCCAGCAGCGTGGACCGGAGCTCCTACAATGAGCAGTTCTTC
TRBD1	NA	TRBV7-2	TRBJ2-5	CASSPGTGPIKTQYF	TGTGCCAGCAGCCCGGGGACAGGGCCGATAAAGACCCAGTACTTC
TRBD1	once	TRBV7-2	TRBJ1-6	CASSSEDRGLHF	TGTGCCAGCAGCTCGGAGGACAGGGGCCTCCACTTT
NA	NA	TRBV30	TRBJ1-1	CAWSRGTNTEAFF	TGTGCCTGGAGCCGGGGTACGAACACTGAAGCTTTCTTT
NA	NA	TRBV5-6	TRBJ1-1	CASSWWNLAAGTEAFF	TGTGCCAGCAGCTGGTGGAATCTAGCTGCAGGCACTGAAGCTTTCTTT
NA	NA	TRBV12-5	TRBJ2-5	CASTRGSWETQYF	TGTGCTAGTACGAGGGGTAGTTGGGAGACCCAGTACTTC
TRBD2	NA	TRBV15	TRBJ2-1	CATSREASGGTLYNEQFF	TGTGCCACCAGCAGAGAAGCTAGCGGGGGAACACTTTACAATGAGCAGTTCTTC
NA	NA	TRBV5-4	TRBJ1-2	CASSLAREGRHGYTF	TGTGCCAGCAGCTTGGCCAGGGAGGGGCGACATGGCTACACCTTC
NA	NA	TRBV5-1	TRBJ1-2	CASRDSQRRGNYGYTF	TGCGCCTCAAGGGATTCCCAGAGGAGGGGTAACTATGGCTACACCTTC
NA	NA	TRBV7-2	TRBJ2-2	CASSLSPPGANTGELFF	TGTGCCAGCAGCTTAAGCCCTCCTGGCGCGAACACCGGGGAGCTGTTTTTT
NA	NA	TRBV11-3	TRBJ2-1	CASSRGVGNEQFF	TGTGCCAGCAGCAGGGGTGTCGGCAATGAGCAGTTCTTC
NA	NA	TRBV30	TRBJ1-4	CAWSLGTLNEKLFF	TGTGCCTGGAGTCTAGGGACCCTTAATGAAAAACTGTTTTTT
TRBD1	NA	TRBV28	TRBJ1-1	CASSLWDRVSEAFF	TGTGCCAGCAGTTTATGGGACAGGGTAAGTGAAGCTTTCTTT
NA	few	TRBV15	TRBJ2-5	CATSRSQETQYF	TGTGCCACCAGCAGATCGCAAGAGACCCAGTACTTC
TRBD1	NA	TRBV30	TRBJ2-5	CAWSTRTGITETQYF	TGTGCCTGGAGTACCCGGACAGGGATTACGGAGACCCAGTACTTC
NA	NA	TRBV5-4	TRBJ2-5	CASSPIQGNQETQYF	TGTGCCAGCAGCCCAATCCAGGGAAATCAAGAGACCCAGTACTTC
NA	NA	TRBV27	TRBJ2-2	CASSFRGPRSGELFF	TGTGCCAGCAGTTTCCGAGGCCCTAGGTCCGGGGAGCTGTTTTTT
NA	NA	TRBV11-3	TRBJ2-5	CASSLSGGGSGVTQYF	TGTGCCAGCAGCTTATCGGGCGGTGGGAGCGGTGTGACCCAGTACTTC
NA	few	TRBV30	TRBJ1-5	CAWSSGGNQPQHF	TGTGCCTGGAGTTCTGGAGGCAATCAGCCCCAGCATTTT
NA	NA	TRBV30	TRBJ1-5	CAWSTGISNQPQHF	TGTGCCTGGAGTACAGGGATTAGCAATCAGCCCCAGCATTTT
NA	NA	TRBV11-2	TRBJ1-6	CASSRFAQRSSYNSPLHF	TGTGCCAGCAGCCGCTTCGCACAGAGGAGCTCCTATAATTCACCCCTCCACTTT
TRBD1	NA	TRBV28	TRBJ2-7	CASGRGRAEQYF	TGTGCCAGCGGTAGGGGGCGCGCCGAGCAGTACTTC
NA	NA	TRBV21-1	TRBJ2-1	CASSKVASGGAESSHEQFF	TGTGCCAGCAGCAAAGTTGCTAGCGGGGGGGCCGAGTCCAGCCATGAGCAGTTCTTC
TRBD1	NA	TRBV6-5	TRBJ1-5	CAIRTGGSHQPQHF	TGTGCCATTCGCACAGGGGGCTCCCATCAGCCCCAGCATTTT
NA	NA	TRBV5-1	TRBJ2-5	CASSRDQKETQYF	TGCGCCAGCAGCCGAGACCAAAAAGAGACCCAGTACTTC